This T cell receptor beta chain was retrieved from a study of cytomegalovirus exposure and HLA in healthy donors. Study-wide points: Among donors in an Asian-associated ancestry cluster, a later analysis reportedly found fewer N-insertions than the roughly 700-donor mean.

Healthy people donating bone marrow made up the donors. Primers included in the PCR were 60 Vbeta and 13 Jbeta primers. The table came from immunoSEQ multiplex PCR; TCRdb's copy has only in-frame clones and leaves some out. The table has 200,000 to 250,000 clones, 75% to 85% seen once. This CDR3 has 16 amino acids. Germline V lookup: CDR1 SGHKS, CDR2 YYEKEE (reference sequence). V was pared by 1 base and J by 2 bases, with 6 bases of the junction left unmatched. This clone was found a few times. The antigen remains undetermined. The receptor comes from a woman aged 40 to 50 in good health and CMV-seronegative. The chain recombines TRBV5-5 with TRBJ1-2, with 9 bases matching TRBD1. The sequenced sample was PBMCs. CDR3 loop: CASSLIPGQGNYGYTF. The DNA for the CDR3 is TGTGCCAGCAGCTTGATACCGGGACAGGGAAACTATGGCTACACCTTC.